The source of this TCR beta chain is a study of naive and memory T cell subsets. Sequential positive selection took CD4 T cells first, then CD8 T cells. Cells stained for CD3, CD4, CD8, CD45RA, CD27 and viability were sorted into four CD45RA/CD27 subsets. This clonotype has a handful of counts. Its matching antigen is unknown. This CDR3 has 15 amino acids. Trimming shortened V by 4 bases and J by 4 bases, and 17 bases separated the two germline ends. Per the germline V gene, CDR1 is SGHVS and CDR2 is FNYEAQ. The study, taken as a whole, reports: Findings for naive and memory subsets could not be checked against ground truth. Possibly reflecting memory cells re-expressing CD45RA, a few larger clonotypes occurred in naive repertoires, especially CD8.

The beta constant-region primer was an equimolar mix of two oligonucleotides covering TRBC1 and TRBC2. Nested alpha and beta constant-region primers with the SP2 primer drove four PCR rounds on ligated cDNA. TCRdb ran MiXCR on the UMI-ligation and nested PCR reads and lists one entry per CDR3 protein. Found here are fewer than 150,000 distinct CDR3 sequences, under 25% of them singletons; the top ten hold roughly 0.63%. This rearrangement joins TRBV7-6 to TRBJ2-7; possibly TRBD2 for D (5 bases). This receptor was identified in a human donor in good health. The sample was naive CD8+ T cells from blood. CDR3 in DNA: TGTGCCAGCAGCTCACCGGGTACGGGGTCGTACGAGCAGTACTTC. Translation gives CASSSPGTGSYEQYF.